Reported below is one T cell receptor beta chain. The sample comes from a study of blood T cell repertoires in COVID-19. Study context: Nucleic acid was either cDNA or gDNA, and it came from T cells, B-cell-depleted T cells, or PBMCs.

CDR1 is SGHRS, CDR2 YFSETQ, per germline. The CDR3 covers 17 residues. The V gene lost 1 base and the J gene lost 2 bases, with 19 bases spanning the gap. As handled by the study authors: Estimation of nucleated cell counts was performed using reference gene primer amplification. Method: immunoSEQ multiplex PCR; TCRdb's copy keeps in-frame clones and lacks some. Clonal size and the V and J genes are those of that table, whereas D and trimming came from the DNA. This table has approximately 150,000 clones, roughly four fifths appearing once. The rearrangement joins TRBV5-1 to TRBJ2-7, with D possibly being TRBD1 (6 bases). Input material: peripheral blood. The TCR comes from an elderly woman with acute or convalescent COVID-19. CDR3 sequence (DNA): TGCGCCAGCAGCTTGACCCTGCGGACAGCCTCCCCCTACGAGCAGTACTTC. Encoded protein: CASSLTLRTASPYEQYF.